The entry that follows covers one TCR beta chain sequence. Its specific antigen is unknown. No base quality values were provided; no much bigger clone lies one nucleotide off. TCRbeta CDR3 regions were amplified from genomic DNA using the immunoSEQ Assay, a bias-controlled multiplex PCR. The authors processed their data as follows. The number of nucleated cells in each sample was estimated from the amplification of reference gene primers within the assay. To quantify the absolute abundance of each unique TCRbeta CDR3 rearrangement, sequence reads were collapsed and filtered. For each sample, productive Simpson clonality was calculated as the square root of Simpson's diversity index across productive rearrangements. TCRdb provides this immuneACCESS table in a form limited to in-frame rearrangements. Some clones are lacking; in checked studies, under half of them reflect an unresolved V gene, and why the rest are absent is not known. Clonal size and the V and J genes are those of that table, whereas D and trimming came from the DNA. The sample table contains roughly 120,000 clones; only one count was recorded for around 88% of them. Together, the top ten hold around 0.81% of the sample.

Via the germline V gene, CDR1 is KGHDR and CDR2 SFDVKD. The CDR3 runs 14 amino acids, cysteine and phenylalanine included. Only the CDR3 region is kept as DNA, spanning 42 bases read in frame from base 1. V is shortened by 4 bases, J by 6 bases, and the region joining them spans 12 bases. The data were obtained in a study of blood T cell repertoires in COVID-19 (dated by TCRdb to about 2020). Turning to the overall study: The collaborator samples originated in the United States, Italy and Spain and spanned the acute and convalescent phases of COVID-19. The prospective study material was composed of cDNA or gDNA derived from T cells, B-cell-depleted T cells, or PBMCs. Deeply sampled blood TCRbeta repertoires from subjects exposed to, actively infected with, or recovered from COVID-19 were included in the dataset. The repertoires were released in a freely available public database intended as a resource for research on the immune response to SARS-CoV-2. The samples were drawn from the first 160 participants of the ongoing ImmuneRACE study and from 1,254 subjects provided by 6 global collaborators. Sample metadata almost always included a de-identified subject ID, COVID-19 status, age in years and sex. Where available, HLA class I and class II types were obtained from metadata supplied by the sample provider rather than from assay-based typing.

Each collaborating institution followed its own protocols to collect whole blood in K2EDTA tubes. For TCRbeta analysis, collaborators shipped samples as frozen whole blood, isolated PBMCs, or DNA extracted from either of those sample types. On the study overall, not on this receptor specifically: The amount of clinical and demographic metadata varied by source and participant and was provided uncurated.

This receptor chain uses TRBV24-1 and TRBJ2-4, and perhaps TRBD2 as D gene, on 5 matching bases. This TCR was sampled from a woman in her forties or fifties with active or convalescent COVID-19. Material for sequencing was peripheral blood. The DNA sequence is TGTGCCACCAGTGACCCTACGGGATTAAACATTCAGTACTTC. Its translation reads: CATSDPTGLNIQYF.